These 26 T cell receptor beta chains originate from one sample sequenced in a study of blood T cell repertoires in COVID-19. Sequencing used immunoSEQ multiplex PCR; TCRdb keeps in-frame clones, though not all of them. The sample contains around 150,000 clones, approximately 92% of which appear only once. The sample taken for sequencing was peripheral blood. These receptors all stem from a woman between 50 and 59 years old with acute or convalescent COVID-19.

This clone was observed once. The chain combines TRBV6-5 with TRBJ1-3; possibly TRBD1 for D (6 bases). The CDR3 sequence is 15 residues long. From germline, CDR1 is MNHEY and CDR2 SVGAGI. The V and J ends lost 5 bases and 3 bases respectively, with 14 bases between them. The CDR3 here is CASSRGGQGGNTIYF. CDR3 in DNA: TGTGCCAGCAGTAGGGGGGGGCAGGGTGGAAACACCATATATTTT.

This chain links TRBV9 with TRBJ1-5; weak D call: TRBD1 (6 bases). The V end lost 3 bases, the J end lost 3 bases, and 10 bases lay between the germline ends. The CDR3 runs to 14 residues. Germline-derived CDR1 and CDR2 are SGDLS and YYNGEE. CDR3: CASSADSFNQPQHF. CDR3 DNA sequence: TGTGCCAGCAGCGCGGACAGCTTCAATCAGCCCCAGCATTTT.

The chain combines TRBV18 with TRBJ2-3, with 13 bases fitting TRBD2. Germline V gene data show CDR1 as KGHSH and CDR2 as LQKENI. The CDR3 runs to 17 residues. After removal of 3 bases from V and 6 bases from J, the junction contained 9 bases not matched to a gene. Written as DNA, the CDR3 is TGTGCCAGCTCACCGCCGTGGACTAGCGGGAGAAATGATACGCAGTATTTT. It codes for CASSPPWTSGRNDTQYF.

The chain combines TRBV7-3 with TRBJ2-1, with TRBD2 identical over 13 bases. The CDR3 is made up of 16 amino acids. V shed 1 base, J shed 10 bases, and the junction held 7 bases outside the gene matches. Germline V CDR1 and CDR2: SGHTA, FQGTGA. CDR3 DNA sequence: TGTGCCAGCAGCTTAAGCGGACTAGCGGGAGAGAGGGAGCAGTTCTTC. It codes for CASSLSGLAGEREQFF.

The V call is TRBV27, the J call TRBJ1-4; D might be TRBD1 (6 bases). V lost 6 bases, J lost 6 bases, and 17 bases lay in between. Germline V gene data show CDR1 as MNHEY and CDR2 as SMNVEV (reference sequence). This CDR3 region has 15 residues. CDR3 region: CASSLTGRRDEKLFF. The DNA of the CDR3 is TGTGCCAGCAGCCTTACAGGGAGAAGAGATGAAAAACTGTTTTTT.

The V call is TRBV12-5, the J call TRBJ1-1; no firm D call. The CDR3 has 15 residues. V was trimmed by 3 bases and J by 1 base, leaving 12 bases between them. Germline V gene data show CDR1 as LGHNT and CDR2 as FRNRAP. CDR3 region: CASGFPRISNTEAFF. The DNA for the CDR3 is TGTGCTAGTGGTTTCCCTAGGATATCGAACACTGAAGCTTTCTTT.

J is TRBJ1-4 and V is TRBV7-2; 9 bases fit TRBD1. The germline CDR1 and CDR2 sequences are SGHTA and FQGNSA. The J segment lost 0 bases and the V segment lost 3 bases, leaving 5 bases of the junction unmatched. The CDR3 spans 17 residues. CDR3 protein: CASSFRQGGATNEKLFF. For the CDR3, the DNA is TGTGCCAGCAGCTTCCGACAGGGGGGAGCAACTAATGAAAAACTGTTTTTT.

The gene calls are TRBV5-1 and TRBJ1-1; 7 bases line up with TRBD1. The CDR3 extends over 14 amino acids. Germline V CDR1 and CDR2: SGHRS, YFSETQ. V shed 3 bases and J 2 bases; nucleotides not matched to a gene: 4. As DNA, the CDR3 is TGCGCCAGCAGCTCCGGGACAGCCAACACTGAAGCTTTCTTT. Amino acid sequence: CASSSGTANTEAFF.

Turning to this clone: Other DNA sequences in this sample translate to the same CDR3. This rearrangement joins TRBV6-5 to TRBJ1-2; 11 bases match TRBD1. The CDR3 is 13 residues long. V shed 4 bases, J shed 7 bases, and the junction held 2 bases outside the gene matches. Germline assignment: CDR1 MNHEY and CDR2 SVGAGI. In DNA form, the CDR3 reads TGTGCCAGCAGTTGGGACAGGGGGTCTGGCTACACCTTC. Translation: CASSWDRGSGYTF.

V gene TRBV6-1 combines with J gene TRBJ1-5; 7 bases match TRBD1. Germline lookup yields CDR1 MNHNS and CDR2 SASEGT. The CDR3 runs to 15 residues. Trimming at V came to 1 base and at J to 6 bases, leaving 6 bases not matched to a gene. This CDR3 is CASSEVDRERQPQHF. CDR3 DNA sequence: TGTGCCAGCAGTGAAGTAGACAGGGAGCGTCAGCCCCAGCATTTT.

The V and J genes are TRBV5-4 and TRBJ2-1; 11 bases line up with TRBD1. This CDR3 is 14 amino acids long. Germline loops: CDR1 SGHNT, CDR2 YYREEE (reference sequence). The trim removed 4 bases at V and 9 bases at J, leaving 6 bases unmatched. In nucleotides, the CDR3 is TGTGCCAGCAGCCTTGGACAGGGGGCTGGTGAGCAGTTCTTC. It translates to CASSLGQGAGEQFF.

The chain links TRBV6-5 to TRBJ1-2; the D is unclear. From germline, CDR1 is MNHEY and CDR2 SVGAGI. The CDR3 runs to 16 residues. V lost 0 bases and J 5 bases, leaving 16 bases between the germline ends. The CDR3 here is CASSYSKGGAAYGYTF. CDR3 sequence (DNA): TGTGCCAGCAGTTACTCGAAGGGAGGTGCGGCGTATGGCTACACCTTC.

The V gene is TRBV10-3, the J gene TRBJ2-1; D might be TRBD1 (5 bases). V lost 5 bases to trimming and J lost 6 bases, with 11 bases between them. Germline CDR1 ENHRY, CDR2 SYGVKD. The CDR3 extends over 13 amino acids. CDR3 in amino acids: CAISPEGANEQFF. In nucleotides, the CDR3 is TGTGCCATCAGTCCCGAAGGGGCCAATGAGCAGTTCTTC.

The rearrangement uses TRBV3-1 (or the pseudogene TRBV3-2) and TRBJ2-2; D is ambiguous. V lost 3 bases and J 6 bases, leaving 17 bases between the germline ends. This CDR3 contains 16 residues. The germline gives CDR1 LGHDT, CDR2 YNNKEL (reference sequence). In DNA, the CDR3 is TGTGCCAGCAGCCACCCGTGGCGGAGTCTGTCCGGGGAGCTGTTTTTT. It translates to CASSHPWRSLSGELFF.

V and J are TRBV7-2 and TRBJ1-2, with D possibly TRBD1 on 5 matching bases. The CDR3 totals 16 residues. Germline CDR1 and CDR2: SGHTA and FQGNSA. V lost 5 bases and J 0 bases, leaving 16 bases between the germline ends. CDR3 region: CASSRGRGYANYGYTF. The CDR3 DNA reads as TGTGCCAGCAGCCGCGGGAGGGGCTATGCTAACTATGGCTACACCTTC.

The chain combines TRBV29-1 with TRBJ1-2; TRBD1 is a possible D gene (6 bases). CDR1 and CDR2 from the germline V gene are SQVTM and ANQGSEA. This CDR3 has 12 amino acids. V shed 7 bases and J shed 5 bases, with 14 bases lying between them. The CDR3 sequence is CSARGGRYGYTF. The CDR3 DNA is TGCAGCGCCAGGGGCGGGAGGTATGGCTACACCTTC. Using reference TRBV29-1 and TRBJ1-2 for the parts outside the CDR3, the full variable domain is SAVISQKPSRDICQRGTSLTIQCQVDSQVTMMFWYRQQPGQSLTLIATANQGSEATYESGFVIDKFPISRPNLTFSTLTVSNMSPEDSSIYLCSARGGRYGYTFGSGTRLTVV.

Comment on this clone: At the DNA level, this CDR3 is encoded by other sequences in the same sample as well. The CDR3 region is CASSLGGGYGYTF. Here the CDR3 DNA reads TGTGCCAGCAGCTTAGGAGGGGGCTATGGCTACACCTTC. This rearrangement joins TRBV7-2 to TRBJ1-2; D is possibly TRBD1 (6 bases). V dropped 1 base and J dropped 4 bases, with 7 bases sitting between them. Germline V gene lookup returns CDR1 SGHTA and CDR2 FQGNSA. CDR3 size: 13 residues.

The rearrangement links TRBV12-3 or TRBV12-4 to TRBJ2-7, with D unresolved. The length of the CDR3 is 13 residues. The V and J ends lost 4 bases and 4 bases respectively, with 11 bases between them. The CDR3 here is CASSYPGRYEQYF. Written as DNA, the CDR3 is TGTGCCAGCAGTTACCCAGGTCGGTACGAGCAGTACTTC.

The chain combines TRBV27 with TRBJ2-1; 13 positions agree with TRBD2. Germline CDR1 reads MNHEY; CDR2 reads SMNVEV (reference sequence). V shed 8 bases, J shed 10 bases, and the junction held 8 bases outside the gene matches. The CDR3 has 14 amino acids. The CDR3 region has the DNA TGTGCCAGCTCCGGGACTAGCGGGGCTACAGAGCAGTTCTTC. It translates to CASSGTSGATEQFF.

This chain uses TRBV3-1 (or the pseudogene TRBV3-2) with TRBJ1-1; 9 nucleotides match TRBD1. The CDR3 contains 12 residues. Per the germline V gene, CDR1 is LGHDT and CDR2 is YNNKEL (reference sequence). The ends lost 4 bases at V and 8 bases at J; junction bases unmatched: 2. This chain's CDR3 is CASSLTGGEAFF. For the CDR3, the DNA is TGTGCCAGCAGCCTAACAGGGGGCGAAGCTTTCTTT.

The genes are TRBV7-3 and TRBJ2-3; 14 bases align to TRBD2. The CDR3 sequence is 15 residues long. The V and J ends lost 5 bases and 4 bases, in that order; junction bases with no gene match: 2. The V gene's germline CDR1 is SGHTA and CDR2 FQGTGA. CDR3 sequence (DNA): TGTGCCAGCAGCGAGGGACTAGCGGGAGCAGATACGCAGTATTTT. It encodes CASSEGLAGADTQYF.

The V gene is TRBV20-1, the J gene TRBJ2-3, with 10 positions matching TRBD2. CDR1 is DFQATT, CDR2 SNEGSKA, per germline (reference sequence). V lost 3 bases, J lost 5 bases, and 8 bases stayed unmatched. The CDR3 spans 15 residues. The DNA of the CDR3 is TGCAGTGCTAGTATGAGCGGGGGGGCCCTAGATACGCAGTATTTT. This gives the protein CSASMSGGALDTQYF.

This clone was seen more than once but under ten times. V usage is TRBV7-8 and J usage is TRBJ1-5; D perhaps matches TRBD1 (6 bases). Trimming took off 5 bases at V and 0 bases at J, with 14 bases between the two ends. The CDR3 has 16 residues. CDR1 and CDR2 from the germline V gene are SGHVS and FQNEAQ. CDR3 nucleotide sequence: TGTGCCAGCAGCCCCGGACAGACGTATAGCAATCAGCCCCAGCATTTT. This sequence encodes CASSPGQTYSNQPQHF.

The rearrangement links TRBV4-2 to TRBJ2-5; 9 bases align to TRBD2. The V and J ends lost 3 bases and 5 bases, in that order; junction bases with no gene match: 13. This CDR3 comprises 17 residues. Germline lookup yields CDR1 LGHNA and CDR2 YNFKEQ. DNA of the CDR3: TGTGCCAGCAGCCAGGCTTTGGGCGGGGGGGCCGAGGAGACCCAGTACTTC. Residues: CASSQALGGGAEETQYF.

The rearrangement uses TRBV28 and TRBJ2-7; 7 nucleotides match TRBD2. V dropped 1 base and J dropped 4; count of bases not matched to a gene: 1. Per the germline V gene, CDR1 is MDHEN and CDR2 is SYDVKM. The CDR3 totals 13 residues. In nucleotides, the CDR3 is TGTGCCAGCAGTTTATCGCGGGGGTACGAGCAGTACTTC. It translates to CASSLSRGYEQYF.

The rearrangement joins TRBV6-1 to TRBJ1-1, with D tentatively TRBD1 (5 bases). The length of the CDR3 is 16 residues. Trimming left V 0 bases short and J 5 bases short, with 16 bases between. Germline assignment: CDR1 MNHNS and CDR2 SASEGT. The CDR3 here is CASSEARSEQVTEAFF. The CDR3 nucleotides are TGTGCCAGCAGTGAAGCGCGCTCCGAACAGGTGACTGAAGCTTTCTTT.